This T cell receptor (beta chain) was recorded in a study of T cell responses to AZD1222 COVID-19 vaccine. Findings and caveats of the study: Mostly white British, mostly female donors; authors suggested clonal diversity may be underestimated. Spike as a whole was targeted by vaccine-associated CD4 TCRs, dominant at 160-218 and 743-854. The study sampled repertoires only after the peak T cell response.

On this clone itself: What it binds is unknown.

Libraries were prepared by immunoSEQ multiplex PCR; TCRdb keeps only in-frame clonotypes and omits some of them. This table holds some 150,000 clones, approximately 95% found once. V lost 3 bases to trimming and J lost 2 bases, with 14 bases between them. The CDR3 has 15 residues. CDR1 and CDR2 (germline): DFQATT, SNEGSKA (reference sequence). The rearrangement links TRBV20-1 to TRBJ1-5; TRBD1 is a possible D gene (5 bases). This specimen consisted of peripheral blood, obtained on day 0 of MenACWY control vaccination. The receptor was derived from an adult in good health. This CDR3 is CSASGRADRNQPQHF. CDR3 DNA sequence: TGCAGTGCTAGTGGCAGGGCAGATCGCAATCAGCCCCAGCATTTT.